The clone carrying this T cell receptor (beta chain) was seen a handful of times. Antigen: not known. This specimen belongs to a study of vaccination and CD4 T cells after COVID-19. Study background: The convalescents were made up of six males and four females, two of whom were Hispanic. The authors used overlapping spike peptides from SARS-CoV-2, HCoV-NL63, HCoV-OC43 and HCoV-229E to stimulate cells.

This sample's treatment: approximately 9-day PBMC culture with coronavirus spike peptide pools or control peptides (ViraFEST assay). Peptide pool stimulation in ViraFEST expanded antigen-specific T cells, whose TCRs were then sequenced. In germline, CDR1 is MNHEY, CDR2 SVGAGI. V dropped 0 bases and J dropped 14; count of bases not matched to a gene: 11. The CDR3 extends over 14 amino acids. With the Oncomine TCR Beta short-read assay, DNA from cultured CD4+ T cells was sequenced. From the PCR reads, TCRdb called clonotypes with MiXCR, one entry per CDR3 protein. The sample records approximately 11,000 distinct CDR3 sequences, approximately 30% being singletons.

The genes are TRBV6-5 and TRBJ1-2, with 8 bases identical to TRBD1. The TCR originated in a human donor who had recovered from COVID-19. Material: CD4+ T cells from blood, cultured in vitro, obtained after SARS-CoV-2 vaccination. For the CDR3, the DNA is TGTGCCAGCAGTTACTCGAGGCGCAGGGGGCTGGGTACCTTC. It yields the protein CASSYSRRRGLGTF.